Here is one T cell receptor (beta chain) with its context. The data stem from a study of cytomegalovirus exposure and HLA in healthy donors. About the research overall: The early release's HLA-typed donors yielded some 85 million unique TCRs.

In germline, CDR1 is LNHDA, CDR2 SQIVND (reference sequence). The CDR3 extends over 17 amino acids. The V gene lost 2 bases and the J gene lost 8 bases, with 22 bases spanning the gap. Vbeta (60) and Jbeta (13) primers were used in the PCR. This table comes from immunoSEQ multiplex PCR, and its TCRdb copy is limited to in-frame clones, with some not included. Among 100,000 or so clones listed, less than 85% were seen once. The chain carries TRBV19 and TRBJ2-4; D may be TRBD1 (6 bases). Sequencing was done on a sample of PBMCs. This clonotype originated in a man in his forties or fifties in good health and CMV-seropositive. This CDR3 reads CASSISPYLQGRDIQYF. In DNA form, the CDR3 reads TGTGCCAGTAGTATATCCCCCTACTTACAGGGAAGGGACATTCAGTACTTC. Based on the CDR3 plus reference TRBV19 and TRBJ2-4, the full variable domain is DGGITQSPKYLFRKEGQNVTLSCEQNLNHDAMYWYRQDPGQGLRLIYYSQIVNDFQKGDIAEGYSVSREKKESFPLTVTSAQKNPTAFYLCASSISPYLQGRDIQYFGAGTRLSVL.